The TCR beta chain under discussion was sequenced for a study of T cells after yellow fever vaccination. At the level of the study: SMART-Seq v4 Ultra Low Input handled preparation of low-cell-number fractions. Study-wide points: The study re-detected most primary-vaccination clones after the booster (96% CD4, 80% to 90% CD8).

This clonotype has at least ten counts. Its antigen is not identified. TCRdb re-called the 5' RACE reads through MiXCR, storing one row per CDR3 protein. This sample yields about 160,000 distinct CDR3 sequences, of which around 7.3% are seen a single time; roughly 2.5% belongs to the top ten. The CDR3 spans 15 residues. The ends were cut back, 5 bases at V and 5 bases at J, with 18 bases in the middle. CDR1 is KGHSH, CDR2 LQKENI, per germline. This clonotype was obtained from a man aged 18 to 30 who received the YFV17D yellow fever vaccine. The source material was CD4+ T cells sorted from PBMCs, sampled 5 to 6 days after the first yellow fever vaccination. The chain recombines TRBV18 with TRBJ2-5; D is possibly TRBD2 (6 bases). The CDR3 protein is CASSSTPGTEETQYF. The CDR3 bases are TGTGCCAGCTCATCGACGCCCGGGACTGAGGAGACCCAGTACTTC.